Reported below is one T cell receptor beta chain. The antigen is unknown. In the same sample, other DNA sequences code for this CDR3. Some clones are missing from TCRdb's copy, which holds only in-frame ones; the method was immunoSEQ multiplex PCR. This sample carries 200,000 or so clones, around 88% of them seen once, and the ten largest clones take around 8%. This sample was included in a study of T cell responses to AZD1222 COVID-19 vaccine. Study summary: Whether given at about 4 or about 12 weeks, second doses were pooled.

The ends were cut back, 2 bases at V and 2 bases at J, with 6 bases in the middle. Per germline, CDR1 SEHNR and CDR2 FQNEAQ (reference sequence). The CDR3 extends over 13 amino acids. Findings of the study overall: Within unmutated variant regions lay the reported targets of nearly half of spike-specific TCRs. Rises in breadth and depth of Spike-specific TCRs came after two AZD1222 doses.

The chain carries TRBV7-9 and TRBJ2-5; D is possibly TRBD2 (6 bases). The receptor comes from an adult in good health. Sequenced material: peripheral blood, taken on day 0 of AZD1222 vaccination. CDR3 nucleotide sequence: TGTGCCAGCAGCTTACGGGGGCAAGAGACCCAGTACTTC. The encoded protein is CASSLRGQETQYF.